The clone carrying this T cell receptor (beta chain) turned up a few times. Authors' data handling: It was from reference gene primer amplification that nucleated cell counts were estimated. The protocol was immunoSEQ multiplex PCR, while the TCRdb copy is restricted to in-frame clones and leaves out a portion. V, J and clone size derive from that table, while D and trimming were established from the DNA sequence. The table includes roughly 400,000 clones, 70% to 90% detected once. Exposed enrollees had met someone with a PCR-confirmed or clinician-diagnosed COVID-19 case at some point within the 2 weeks before study entry. Trimming removed 4 bases at V and 2 bases at J, with 12 bases between. CDR1 is SQVTM and CDR2 is ANQGSEA in the germline V gene. This CDR3 is 13 amino acids long. This record belongs to a study of blood T cell repertoires in COVID-19. On the study more broadly: Material from acute and convalescent COVID-19 was sourced from the United States, Italy and Spain.

This sequence originates from a woman aged 18-29 years who had been exposed to COVID-19. Material for sequencing was PBMCs or T cells enriched from blood (not recorded which). V and J are TRBV29-1 and TRBJ2-7; D might be TRBD1 (6 bases). The CDR3 sequence is CSVVGTLPYEQYF. The CDR3 DNA sequence: TGCAGCGTTGTGGGGACATTACCCTACGAGCAGTACTTC.